What follows describes a single T cell receptor (beta chain). The antigen remains unidentified. The record originates from a study of identical twins. The CDR3 covers 15 residues. In germline, CDR1 is SGHTA, CDR2 FQGNSA. Trimming stripped 4 bases from V and 5 bases from J, with 17 bases between. TCRdb re-called the 5' RACE reads with MiXCR, one entry per CDR3 protein. This sample has 690,000 or so distinct CDR3 sequences, with roughly 6.2% found just once. The donor group consisted entirely of healthy Caucasians. Whole-study results and caveats: Among monozygotic twins, out-of-frame TCR alpha sharing exceeded what models predicted. Sequences that were out-of-frame, alpha and twin-shared displayed an excess of low generation probability. Weaker excess twin sharing was observed in beta out-of-frame sequences.

The TCR was taken from a man aged 18 to 35 in good health. The chain uses TRBV7-2 and TRBJ2-5; D perhaps matches TRBD1 (6 bases). The specimen was naive T cells sorted from blood. DNA for the CDR3: TGTGCCAGCAGCTCAGAGGGGGTCTTTCGGGAGACCCAGTACTTC. Protein sequence: CASSSEGVFRETQYF.